Sequencing of this T cell receptor beta chain was carried out in a study of shared clonotypes between healthy human individuals. Looking at the study overall: The study used three CD4 naive, three CD4 memory, two CD8 naive and one CD8 memory plate per donor.

The germline CDR1 and CDR2 sequences are MNHEY and SMNVEV (reference sequence). Trimming pared 0 bases from V and 11 bases from J, leaving 16 bases between. The CDR3 length is 14 residues. Sequencing used immunoSEQ multiplex PCR; TCRdb keeps in-frame clones, though not all of them. The table records 980,000 or so clones, approximately 80% of them present only once. It was into CD45RA+ naive and CD45RA-negative memory subsets that the CD4+ cells were split. The chain recombines TRBV27 with TRBJ1-1; D possibly corresponds to TRBD1 (5 bases). This receptor was obtained from a man aged 18 to 30 in good health. Material for sequencing was memory CD4+ T cells sorted from blood. Described subset: CD45RA-negative fraction. The DNA for the CDR3 is TGTGCCAGCAGTTTATCGCAGGGTCGGTCTGCCGCTTTCTTT. Encoded protein: CASSLSQGRSAAFF.